This T cell receptor (beta chain) was identified in a study of blood T cell repertoires in COVID-19. The overall study: Collection of acute and convalescent COVID-19 samples took place in the United States, Italy and Spain. From T cells, B-cell-depleted T cells, or PBMCs came the material, which was cDNA or gDNA.

CDR1 is SGDLS and CDR2 is YYNGEE in the germline V gene. The CDR3 is made up of 14 amino acids. Trimming shortened V by 0 bases and J by 0 bases, and 6 bases separated the two germline ends. Methods used by the authors: Cell counts per sample came from amplifying reference gene primers. Profiled with immunoSEQ multiplex PCR; TCRdb holds only in-frame clones, not every one. The DNA gave D and trimming, while V, J and clone size come from that table. Of 150,000 to 200,000 clones listed, 82% were seen once; the top ten hold about 5.5%. Recruitment covered about two dozen US areas and drew participants whose ages spanned roughly 18 to 100 years.

The source of this sequence is a woman in her sixties or seventies with acute COVID-19. The chain uses TRBV9 and TRBJ1-1, with no clear D. Input material: PBMCs or T cells enriched from blood (not recorded which). CDR3 sequence (DNA): TGTGCCAGCAGCGTAGGAACATTGAACACTGAAGCTTTCTTT. Residues: CASSVGTLNTEAFF.